This T cell receptor (beta chain) was obtained from a study of CXCR3-negative and CXCR3-positive naive CD8 T cells. The CDR3 totals 15 residues. In germline, CDR1 is SEHNR, CDR2 FQNEAQ (reference sequence). The TRB cDNA libraries were prepared by 5' RACE with UMI labels. One entry per CDR3 protein, without DNA, is what TCRdb gives after re-calling the 5' RACE reads. The table for this sample gives about 89,000 distinct CDR3 sequences. Notes on this clonotype: Its matching antigen is unknown.

General study results and limits: Memory, not naive, CXCR3-negative and CXCR3-positive cells differed in TRBV-TRBJ usage. Diversity proved comparably high across both naive subsets and much lower in memory CD8+ cells. Against CXCR3-negative naive cells, CXCR3-positive naive cells showed more hydrophobic TRB CDR3s.

What was sequenced was naive CXCR3+ CD8+ T cells from blood. Subset reported: CD45RO-CCR7+CD27+CD95- naive CD8+ T cells expressing CXCR3 (TNR3+). The receptor was derived from a human donor in good health. Some clones in this sample may be carry-over from other donors' samples. The rearrangement joins TRBV7-9 to TRBJ2-7; the D gene TCRdb calls, TRBD1, cannot be checked with no DNA. The CDR3 is CASSLSIRATYEQYF.